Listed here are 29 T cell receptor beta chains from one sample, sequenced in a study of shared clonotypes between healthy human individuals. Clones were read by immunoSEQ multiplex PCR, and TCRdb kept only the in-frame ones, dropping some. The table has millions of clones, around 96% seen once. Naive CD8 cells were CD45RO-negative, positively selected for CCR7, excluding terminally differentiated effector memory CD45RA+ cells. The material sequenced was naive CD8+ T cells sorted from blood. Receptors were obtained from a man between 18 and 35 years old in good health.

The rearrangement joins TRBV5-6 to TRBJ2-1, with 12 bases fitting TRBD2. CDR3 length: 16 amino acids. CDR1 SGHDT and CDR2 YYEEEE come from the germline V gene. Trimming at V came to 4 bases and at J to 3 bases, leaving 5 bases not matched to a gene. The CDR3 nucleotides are TGTGCCAGCAGCCCCCGACTAGCGGGAGTCTACAATGAGCAGTTCTTC. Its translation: CASSPRLAGVYNEQFF.

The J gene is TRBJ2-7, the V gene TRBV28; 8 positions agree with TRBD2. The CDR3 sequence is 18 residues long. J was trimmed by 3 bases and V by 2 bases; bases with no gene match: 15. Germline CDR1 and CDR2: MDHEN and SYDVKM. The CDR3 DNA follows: TGTGCCAGCAGTTTACTAATTAGTAGCGGGGAAGGCGGCTACGAGCAGTACTTC. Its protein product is CASSLLISSGEGGYEQYF.

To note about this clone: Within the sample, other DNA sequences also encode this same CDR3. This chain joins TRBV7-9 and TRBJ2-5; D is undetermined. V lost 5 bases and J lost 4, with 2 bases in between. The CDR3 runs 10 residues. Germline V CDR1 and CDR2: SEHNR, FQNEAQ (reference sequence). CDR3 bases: TGTGCCAGCAGCCTAGAGACCCAGTACTTC. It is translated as CASSLETQYF.

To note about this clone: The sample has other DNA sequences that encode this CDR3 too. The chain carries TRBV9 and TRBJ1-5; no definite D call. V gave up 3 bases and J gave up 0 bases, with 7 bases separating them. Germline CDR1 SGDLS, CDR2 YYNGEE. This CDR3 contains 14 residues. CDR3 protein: CASSGGDSNQPQHF. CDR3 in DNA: TGTGCCAGCAGCGGAGGTGATAGCAATCAGCCCCAGCATTTT.

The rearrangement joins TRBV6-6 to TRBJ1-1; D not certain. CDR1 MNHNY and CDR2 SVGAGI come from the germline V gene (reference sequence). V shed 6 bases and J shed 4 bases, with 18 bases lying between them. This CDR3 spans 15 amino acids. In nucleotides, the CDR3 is TGTGCCAGCAGGACCCCAGCGGGAGCGGCCACTGAAGCTTTCTTT. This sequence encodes CASRTPAGAATEAFF.

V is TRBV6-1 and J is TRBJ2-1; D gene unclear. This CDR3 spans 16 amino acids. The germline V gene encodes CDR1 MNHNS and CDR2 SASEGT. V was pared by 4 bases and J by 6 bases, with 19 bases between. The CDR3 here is CASSGYDLAVSNEQFF. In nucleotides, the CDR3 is TGTGCCAGCAGTGGCTATGACTTAGCAGTTTCCAATGAGCAGTTCTTC.

The CDR3 spells CASSPPADSEAFF. Written as DNA, the CDR3 is TGTGCCAGCAGCCCCCCGGCCGACTCTGAAGCTTTCTTT. The genes are TRBV25-1 and TRBJ1-1; no clear D. The CDR3 length is 13 residues. The germline V and J ends were trimmed by 6 bases and 6 bases, with 14 bases remaining between them. Per the germline V gene, CDR1 is MGHDK and CDR2 is SYGVNS.

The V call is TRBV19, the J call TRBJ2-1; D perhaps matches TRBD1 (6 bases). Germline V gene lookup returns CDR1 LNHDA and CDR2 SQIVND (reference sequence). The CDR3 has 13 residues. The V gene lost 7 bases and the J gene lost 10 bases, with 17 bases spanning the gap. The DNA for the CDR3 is TGTGCCAGTACCTGGGGGCCTAGGGGCGAGCAGTTCTTC. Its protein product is CASTWGPRGEQFF.

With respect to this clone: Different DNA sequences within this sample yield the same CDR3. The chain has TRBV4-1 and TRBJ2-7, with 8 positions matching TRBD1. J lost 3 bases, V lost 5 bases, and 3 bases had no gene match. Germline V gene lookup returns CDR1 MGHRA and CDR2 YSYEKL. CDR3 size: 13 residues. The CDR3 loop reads CASSSDRGYEQYF. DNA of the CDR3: TGCGCCAGCAGCTCCGACAGGGGCTACGAGCAGTACTTC.

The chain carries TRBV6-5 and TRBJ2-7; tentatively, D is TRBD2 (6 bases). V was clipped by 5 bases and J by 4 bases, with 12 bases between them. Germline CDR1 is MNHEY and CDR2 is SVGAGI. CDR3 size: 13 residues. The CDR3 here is CASSLGSLYEQYF. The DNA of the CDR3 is TGTGCCAGCAGTCTCGGGAGCCTTTACGAGCAGTACTTC.

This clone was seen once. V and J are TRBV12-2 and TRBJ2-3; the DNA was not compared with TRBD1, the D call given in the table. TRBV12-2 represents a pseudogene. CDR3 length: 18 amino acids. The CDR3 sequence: CASRLALWGRSCTDTQYF. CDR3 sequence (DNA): TGTGCAAGTCGCTTAGCGTTATGGGGCCGAAGCTGCACAGATACGCAGTATTTT.

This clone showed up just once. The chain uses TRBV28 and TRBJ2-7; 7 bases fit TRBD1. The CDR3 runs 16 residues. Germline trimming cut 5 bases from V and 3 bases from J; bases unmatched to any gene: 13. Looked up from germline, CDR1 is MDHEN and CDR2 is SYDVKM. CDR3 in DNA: TGTGCCAGCAGTCTGATGACAGGGTCCCCCTACTACGAGCAGTACTTC. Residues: CASSLMTGSPYYEQYF.

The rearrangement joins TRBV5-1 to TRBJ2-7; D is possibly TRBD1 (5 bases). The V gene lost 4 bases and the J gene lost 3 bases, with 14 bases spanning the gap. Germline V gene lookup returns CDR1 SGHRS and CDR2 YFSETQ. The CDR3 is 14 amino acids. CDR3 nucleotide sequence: TGCGCCAGCAGCCAGTTCCGACAGCACTACGAGCAGTACTTC. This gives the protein CASSQFRQHYEQYF.

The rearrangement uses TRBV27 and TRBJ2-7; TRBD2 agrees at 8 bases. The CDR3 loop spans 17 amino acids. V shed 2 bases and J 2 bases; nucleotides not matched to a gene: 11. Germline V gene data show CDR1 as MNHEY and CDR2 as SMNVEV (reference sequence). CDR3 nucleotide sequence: TGTGCCAGCAGTTTAATTTCCGCGGGGGGCCTCCCCTACGAGCAGTACTTC. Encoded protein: CASSLISAGGLPYEQYF.

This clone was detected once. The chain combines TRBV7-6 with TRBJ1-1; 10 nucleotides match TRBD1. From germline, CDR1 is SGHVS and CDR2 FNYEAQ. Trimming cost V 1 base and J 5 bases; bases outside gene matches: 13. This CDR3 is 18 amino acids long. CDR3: CASSLERLTGGAGTEAFF. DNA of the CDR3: TGTGCCAGCAGCTTAGAACGGCTGACAGGGGGCGCAGGAACTGAAGCTTTCTTT. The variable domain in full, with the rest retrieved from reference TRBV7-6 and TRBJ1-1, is GAGVSQSPRYKVTKRGQDVALRCDPISGHVSLYWYRQALGQGPEFLTYFNYEAQQDKSGLPNDRFSAERPEGSISTLTIQRTEQRDSAMYRCASSLERLTGGAGTEAFFGQGTRLTVV.

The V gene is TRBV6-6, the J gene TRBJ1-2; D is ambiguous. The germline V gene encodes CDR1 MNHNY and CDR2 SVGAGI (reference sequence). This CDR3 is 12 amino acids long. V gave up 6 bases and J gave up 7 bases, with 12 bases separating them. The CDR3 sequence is CASSPSGLGYTF. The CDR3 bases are TGTGCCAGCAGCCCGAGTGGGCTTGGCTACACCTTC.

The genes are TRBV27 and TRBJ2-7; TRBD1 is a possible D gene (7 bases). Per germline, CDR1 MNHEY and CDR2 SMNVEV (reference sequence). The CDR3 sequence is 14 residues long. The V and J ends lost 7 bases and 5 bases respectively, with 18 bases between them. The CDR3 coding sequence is TGTGCCAGCACCCTGACAGGAGGGGGCCACGAGCAGTACTTC. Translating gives CASTLTGGGHEQYF.

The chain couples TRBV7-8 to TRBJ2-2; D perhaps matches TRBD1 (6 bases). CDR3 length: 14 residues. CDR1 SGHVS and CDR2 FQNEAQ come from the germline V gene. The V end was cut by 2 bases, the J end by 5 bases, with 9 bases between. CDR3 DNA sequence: TGTGCCAGCAGCTTACATAGGGGGACCGGGGAGCTGTTTTTT. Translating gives CASSLHRGTGELFF.

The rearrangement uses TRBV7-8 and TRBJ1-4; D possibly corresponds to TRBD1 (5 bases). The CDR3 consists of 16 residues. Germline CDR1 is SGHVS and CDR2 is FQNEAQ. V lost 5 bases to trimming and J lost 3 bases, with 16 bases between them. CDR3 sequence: CASSGDGYGSNEKLFF. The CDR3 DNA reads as TGTGCCAGCAGCGGGGACGGTTACGGGTCTAATGAAAAACTGTTTTTT.

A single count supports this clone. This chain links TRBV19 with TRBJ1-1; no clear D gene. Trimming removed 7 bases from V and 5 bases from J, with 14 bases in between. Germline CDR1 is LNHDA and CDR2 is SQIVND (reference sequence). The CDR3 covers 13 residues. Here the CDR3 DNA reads TGTGCCAGTACCTTGGCGTACGGGACTGAAGCTTTCTTT. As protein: CASTLAYGTEAFF.

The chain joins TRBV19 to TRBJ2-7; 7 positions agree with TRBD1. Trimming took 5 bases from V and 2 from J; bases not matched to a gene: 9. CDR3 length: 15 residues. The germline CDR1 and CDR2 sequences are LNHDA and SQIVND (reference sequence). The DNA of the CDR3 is TGTGCCAGTAGTGACACACAGGGGCGAGCCTACGAGCAGTACTTC. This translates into CASSDTQGRAYEQYF.

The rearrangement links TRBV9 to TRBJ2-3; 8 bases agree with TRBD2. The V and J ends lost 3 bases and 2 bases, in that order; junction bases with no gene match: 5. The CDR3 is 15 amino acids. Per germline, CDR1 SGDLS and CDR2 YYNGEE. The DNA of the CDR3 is TGTGCCAGCAGCGGAGGGACTAGGGACACAGATACGCAGTATTTT. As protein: CASSGGTRDTDTQYF.

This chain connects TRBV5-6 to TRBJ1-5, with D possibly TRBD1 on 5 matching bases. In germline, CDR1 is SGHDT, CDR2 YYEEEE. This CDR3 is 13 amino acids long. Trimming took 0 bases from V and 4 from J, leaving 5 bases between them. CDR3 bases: TGTGCCAGCAGCTTGGCAGGGAATCAGCCCCAGCATTTT. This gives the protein CASSLAGNQPQHF. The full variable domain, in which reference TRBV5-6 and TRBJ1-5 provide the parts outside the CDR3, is DAGVTQSPTHLIKTRGQQVTLRCSPKSGHDTVSWYQQALGQGPQFIFQYYEEEERQRGNFPDRFSGHQFPNYSSELNVNALLLGDSALYLCASSLAGNQPQHFGDGTRLSIL.

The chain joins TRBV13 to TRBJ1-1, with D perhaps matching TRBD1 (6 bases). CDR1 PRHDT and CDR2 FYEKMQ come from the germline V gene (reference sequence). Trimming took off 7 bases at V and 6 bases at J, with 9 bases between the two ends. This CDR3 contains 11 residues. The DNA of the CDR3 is TGTGCCAGCACCCAGGGGCCTGAAGCTTTCTTT. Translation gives CASTQGPEAFF.

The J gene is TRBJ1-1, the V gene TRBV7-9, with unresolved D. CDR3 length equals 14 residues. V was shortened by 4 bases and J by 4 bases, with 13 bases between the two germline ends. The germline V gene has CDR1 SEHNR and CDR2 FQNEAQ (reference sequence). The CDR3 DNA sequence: TGTGCCAGCAGCTCAGCATTAAGTCCCACTGAAGCTTTCTTT. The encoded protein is CASSSALSPTEAFF.

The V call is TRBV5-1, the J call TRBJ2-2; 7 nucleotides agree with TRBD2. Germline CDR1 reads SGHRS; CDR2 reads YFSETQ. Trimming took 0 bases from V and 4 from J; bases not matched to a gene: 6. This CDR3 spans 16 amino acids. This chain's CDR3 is CASSLVAGEGTGELFF. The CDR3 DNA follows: TGCGCCAGCAGCTTGGTTGCGGGAGAGGGCACCGGGGAGCTGTTTTTT.

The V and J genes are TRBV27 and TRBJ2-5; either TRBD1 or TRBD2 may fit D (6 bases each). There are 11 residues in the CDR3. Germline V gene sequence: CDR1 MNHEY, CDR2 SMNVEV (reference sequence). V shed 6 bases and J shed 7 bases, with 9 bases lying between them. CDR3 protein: CASRGGGTQYF. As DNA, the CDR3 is TGTGCCAGCAGAGGGGGAGGGACCCAGTACTTC.

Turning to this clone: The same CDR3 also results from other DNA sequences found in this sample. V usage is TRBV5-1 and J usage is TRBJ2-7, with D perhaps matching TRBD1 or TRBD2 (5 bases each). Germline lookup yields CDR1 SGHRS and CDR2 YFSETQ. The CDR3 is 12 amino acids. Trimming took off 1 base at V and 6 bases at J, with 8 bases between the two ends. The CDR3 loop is CASSLLGVEQYF. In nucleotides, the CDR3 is TGCGCCAGCAGCTTGTTGGGGGTCGAGCAGTACTTC.

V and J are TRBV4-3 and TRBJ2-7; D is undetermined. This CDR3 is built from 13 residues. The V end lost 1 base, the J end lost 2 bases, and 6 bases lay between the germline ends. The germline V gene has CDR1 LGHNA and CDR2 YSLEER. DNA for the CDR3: TGCGCCAGCAGCCAAGTGGGGACCTACGAGCAGTACTTC. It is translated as CASSQVGTYEQYF.